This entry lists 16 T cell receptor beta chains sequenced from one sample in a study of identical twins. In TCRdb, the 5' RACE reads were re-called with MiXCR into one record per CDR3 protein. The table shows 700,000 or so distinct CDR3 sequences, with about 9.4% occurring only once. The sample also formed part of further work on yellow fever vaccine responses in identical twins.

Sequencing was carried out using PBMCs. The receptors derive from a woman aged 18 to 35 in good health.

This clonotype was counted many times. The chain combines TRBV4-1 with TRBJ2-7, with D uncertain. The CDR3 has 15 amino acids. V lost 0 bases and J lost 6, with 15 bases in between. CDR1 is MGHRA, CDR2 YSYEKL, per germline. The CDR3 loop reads CASSQDLRPLSEQYF. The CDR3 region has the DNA TGCGCCAGCAGCCAAGACTTGCGCCCCTTATCCGAGCAGTACTTC.

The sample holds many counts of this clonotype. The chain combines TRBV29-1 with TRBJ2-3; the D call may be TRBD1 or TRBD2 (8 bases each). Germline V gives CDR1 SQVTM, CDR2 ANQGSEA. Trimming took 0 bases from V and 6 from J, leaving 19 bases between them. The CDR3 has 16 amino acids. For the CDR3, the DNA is TGCAGCGTTGAAGATGTCAGGGGGCGGGAGGTCGATACGCAGTATTTT. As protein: CSVEDVRGREVDTQYF.

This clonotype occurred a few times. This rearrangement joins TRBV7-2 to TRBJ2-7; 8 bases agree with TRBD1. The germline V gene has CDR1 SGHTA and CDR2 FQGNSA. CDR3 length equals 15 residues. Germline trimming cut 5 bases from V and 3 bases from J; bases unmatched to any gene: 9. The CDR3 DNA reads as TGTGCCAGCAGCCCCCGGGACAGGCGTATCTACGAGCAGTACTTC. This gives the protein CASSPRDRRIYEQYF.

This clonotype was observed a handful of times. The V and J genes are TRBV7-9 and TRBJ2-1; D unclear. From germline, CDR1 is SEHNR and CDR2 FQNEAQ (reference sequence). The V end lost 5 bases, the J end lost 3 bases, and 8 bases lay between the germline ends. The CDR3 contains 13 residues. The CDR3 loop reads CASSIDGYNEQFF. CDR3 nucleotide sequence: TGTGCCAGCAGCATCGACGGCTACAATGAGCAGTTCTTC.

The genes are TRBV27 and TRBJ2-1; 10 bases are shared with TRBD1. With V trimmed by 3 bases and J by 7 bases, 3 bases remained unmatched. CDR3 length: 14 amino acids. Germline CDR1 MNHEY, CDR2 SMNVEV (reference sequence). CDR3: CASSLGTGANEQFF. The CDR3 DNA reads TGTGCCAGCAGTTTGGGGACAGGGGCAAATGAGCAGTTCTTC.

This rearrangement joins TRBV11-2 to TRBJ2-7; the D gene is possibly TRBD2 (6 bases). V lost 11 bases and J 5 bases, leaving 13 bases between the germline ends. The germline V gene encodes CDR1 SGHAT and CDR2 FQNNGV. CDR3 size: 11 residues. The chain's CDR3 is CAATEGNEQYF. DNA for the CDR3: TGTGCCGCGACGGAGGGCAACGAGCAGTACTTC.

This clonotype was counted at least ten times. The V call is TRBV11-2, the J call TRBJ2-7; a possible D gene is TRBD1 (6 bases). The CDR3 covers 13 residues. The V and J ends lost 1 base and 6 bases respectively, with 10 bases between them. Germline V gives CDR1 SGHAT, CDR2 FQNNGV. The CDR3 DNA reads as TGTGCCAGCAGCTTAGTAGAGGACAGCGAGCAGTACTTC. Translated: CASSLVEDSEQYF.

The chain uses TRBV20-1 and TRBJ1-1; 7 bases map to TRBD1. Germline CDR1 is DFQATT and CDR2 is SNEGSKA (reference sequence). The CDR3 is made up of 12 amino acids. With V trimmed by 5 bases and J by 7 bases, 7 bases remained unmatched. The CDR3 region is CSAAQGLGEAFF. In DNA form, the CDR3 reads TGCAGTGCTGCACAGGGGCTGGGTGAAGCTTTCTTT.

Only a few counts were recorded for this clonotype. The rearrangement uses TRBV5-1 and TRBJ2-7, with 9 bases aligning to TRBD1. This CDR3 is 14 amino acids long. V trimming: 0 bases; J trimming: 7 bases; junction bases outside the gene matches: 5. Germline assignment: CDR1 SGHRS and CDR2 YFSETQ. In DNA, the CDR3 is TGCGCCAGCAGCTTGGGGACAGGGGTGGAAGAGCAGTACTTC. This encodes CASSLGTGVEEQYF.

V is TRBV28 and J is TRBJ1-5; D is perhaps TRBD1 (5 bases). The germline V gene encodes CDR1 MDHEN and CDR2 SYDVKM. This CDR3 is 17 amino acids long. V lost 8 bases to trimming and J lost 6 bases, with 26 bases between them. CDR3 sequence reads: CASRVYSIEKGAQPQHF. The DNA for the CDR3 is TGTGCCAGCCGAGTTTATTCTATAGAGAAAGGGGCTCAGCCCCAGCATTTT.

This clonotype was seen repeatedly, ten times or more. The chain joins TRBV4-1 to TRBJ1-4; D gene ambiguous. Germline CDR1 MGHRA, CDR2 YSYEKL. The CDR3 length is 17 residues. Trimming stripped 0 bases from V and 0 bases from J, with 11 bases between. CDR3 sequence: CASSQDPLGATNEKLFF. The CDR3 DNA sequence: TGCGCCAGCAGCCAAGATCCGTTGGGAGCAACTAATGAAAAACTGTTTTTT.

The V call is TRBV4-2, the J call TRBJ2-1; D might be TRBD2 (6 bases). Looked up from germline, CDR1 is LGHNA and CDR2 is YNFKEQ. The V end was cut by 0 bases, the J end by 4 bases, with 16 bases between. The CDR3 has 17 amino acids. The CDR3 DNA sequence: TGTGCCAGCAGCCAAGATGGGGTAGCGGAAATATACAATGAGCAGTTCTTC. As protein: CASSQDGVAEIYNEQFF.

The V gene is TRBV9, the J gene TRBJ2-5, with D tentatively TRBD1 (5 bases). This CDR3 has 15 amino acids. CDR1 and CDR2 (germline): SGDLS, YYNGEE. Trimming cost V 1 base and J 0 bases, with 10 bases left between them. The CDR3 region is CASSVRQTYQETQYF. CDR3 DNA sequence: TGTGCCAGCAGCGTAAGACAGACGTACCAAGAGACCCAGTACTTC. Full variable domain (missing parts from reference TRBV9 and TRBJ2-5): DSGVTQTPKHLITATGQRVTLRCSPRSGDLSVYWYQQSLDQGLQFLIQYYNGEERAKGNILERFSAQQFPDLHSELNLSSLELGDSALYFCASSVRQTYQETQYFGPGTRLLVL.

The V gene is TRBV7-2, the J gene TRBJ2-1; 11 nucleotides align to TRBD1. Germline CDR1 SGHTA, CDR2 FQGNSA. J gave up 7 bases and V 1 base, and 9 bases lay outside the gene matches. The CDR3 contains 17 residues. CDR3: CASSLGGKGQGGNEQFF. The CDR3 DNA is TGTGCCAGCAGCTTAGGGGGAAAGGGACAGGGGGGTAATGAGCAGTTCTTC.

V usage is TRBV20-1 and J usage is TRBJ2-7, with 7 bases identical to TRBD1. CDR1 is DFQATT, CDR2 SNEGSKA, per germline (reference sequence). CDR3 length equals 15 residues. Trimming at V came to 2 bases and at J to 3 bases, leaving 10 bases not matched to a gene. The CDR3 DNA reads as TGCAGTGCTAGAAGCCGCTGGGACAGCCTCTACGAGCAGTACTTC. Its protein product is CSARSRWDSLYEQYF.

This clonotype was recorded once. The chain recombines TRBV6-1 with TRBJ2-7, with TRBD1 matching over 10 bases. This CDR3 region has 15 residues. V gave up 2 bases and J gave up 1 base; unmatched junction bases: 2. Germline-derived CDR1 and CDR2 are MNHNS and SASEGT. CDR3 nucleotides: TGTGCCAGCAGTGAAAGGGACAGGGGTTCCTACGAGCAGTACTTC. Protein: CASSERDRGSYEQYF.